The source of this TCR beta chain is a study of early T cells in non-severe SARS-CoV-2 infection. Overall study context: Bulk RNA isolated from unsorted whole blood underwent sequencing; chains were not paired.

Individual cDNA molecules each received unique molecular identifiers attached to them. TCRdb passed the 5' RACE reads through MiXCR, listing each CDR3 protein once. Seen here are around 50,000 distinct CDR3 sequences, roughly 5.3% observed once, and the top ten hold about 4.3%. This clonotype was seen a few times. As yet, its antigen is unknown. Study results and limitations: Anti-spike CD8 responses were favored by VDJdb matching, which missed private and CD4 specificities.

Germline CDR1 LGHNT, CDR2 FRNRAP. The CDR3 spans 15 residues. Trimming cost V 6 bases and J 4 bases; bases outside gene matches: 6. Sequenced material: whole blood. The sequence came from an adult who was a healthcare worker with PCR-confirmed SARS-CoV-2 infection or an uninfected control (not recorded which). The J gene is TRBJ2-7, the V gene TRBV12-5; 13 bases are shared with TRBD2. The CDR3 is CASGPGTSGIYEQYF. The CDR3 nucleotides read TGTGCTAGTGGACCCGGGACTAGCGGGATTTACGAGCAGTACTTC.